The next 18 T cell receptor beta chains were all read from a single sample in a study of OX40 agonist ivuxolimab in advanced cancers. TCRdb's table, derived via immunoSEQ multiplex PCR, lists solely in-frame clones and lacks some. Here the sample spans 55,000 to 70,000 clones, about 80% being singletons. The sample consisted of CD4+ or CD8+ T cells sorted from blood, taken in a trial of the OX40 agonist ivuxolimab. These receptor sequences come from an adult with an advanced solid tumor such as melanoma, head and neck, liver or kidney cancer.

The chain recombines TRBV2 with TRBJ1-2; 8 bases are a match to TRBD1. V gave up 7 bases and J gave up 3 bases; unmatched junction bases: 4. Germline V gene sequence: CDR1 SNHLY, CDR2 FYNNEI. The CDR3 sequence is 13 residues long. CDR3 sequence (DNA): TGTGCCAGCACTTCAGGGGGCGACTATGGCTACACCTTC. It translates to CASTSGGDYGYTF.

The V and J genes are TRBV29-1 and TRBJ1-1; D might be TRBD1 (6 bases). Trimming shortened V by 7 bases and J by 1 base, and 13 bases separated the two germline ends. Germline CDR1 is SQVTM and CDR2 is ANQGSEA. CDR3 size: 13 residues. CDR3 DNA: TGCAGCGGGCACAAGGGGGGGAACACTGAAGCTTTCTTT. Protein product: CSGHKGGNTEAFF. Variable domain in full (rest from reference TRBV29-1 and TRBJ1-1): SAVISQKPSRDICQRGTSLTIQCQVDSQVTMMFWYRQQPGQSLTLIATANQGSEATYESGFVIDKFPISRPNLTFSTLTVSNMSPEDSSIYLCSGHKGGNTEAFFGQGTRLTVV.

This chain uses TRBV27 with TRBJ2-1, with D unclear. Trimming cost V 3 bases and J 7 bases, with 10 bases left between them. Germline values: CDR1 MNHEY, CDR2 SMNVEV (reference sequence). The CDR3 runs to 13 residues. CDR3 DNA: TGTGCCAGCAGTTTGATTAAGTCGAATGAGCAGTTCTTC. This codes for CASSLIKSNEQFF.

This chain links TRBV19 with TRBJ2-5; D is perhaps TRBD1 or TRBD2 (5 bases each). The CDR3 extends over 14 amino acids. Germline CDR1 and CDR2: LNHDA and SQIVND (reference sequence). The V end lost 6 bases, the J end lost 5 bases, and 16 bases lay between the germline ends. CDR3 region: CASSPPGTRETQYF. The CDR3 DNA sequence: TGTGCCAGTAGCCCCCCCGGGACCCGCGAGACCCAGTACTTC.

The chain combines TRBV10-1 with TRBJ2-3, with D possibly TRBD2 on 6 matching bases. Trimming removed 8 bases at V and 0 bases at J, with 9 bases between. The CDR3 runs 13 residues. Germline-derived CDR1 and CDR2 are WNHNN and SYGVQD (reference sequence). The CDR3 spells CASGSGSTDTQYF. In nucleotides, the CDR3 is TGCGCCAGCGGGAGCGGGAGCACAGATACGCAGTATTTT.

The gene calls are TRBV29-1 and TRBJ2-1; 8 bases line up with TRBD2. CDR1 and CDR2 from the germline V gene are SQVTM and ANQGSEA. Germline trimming cut 4 bases from V and 4 bases from J; bases unmatched to any gene: 15. The CDR3 has 17 amino acids. CDR3 nucleotide sequence: TGCAGCGTTGTCAGTATCGAAGCGGGAGTGGGGTACAATGAGCAGTTCTTC. Protein sequence: CSVVSIEAGVGYNEQFF.

The chain links TRBV28 to TRBJ1-2; possibly TRBD1 for D (5 bases). V lost 6 bases, J lost 8 bases, and 13 bases lay in between. This CDR3 region has 12 residues. Germline CDR1 is MDHEN and CDR2 is SYDVKM. DNA of the CDR3: TGTGCCAGCAGACCAGGGACGCAAGGCTACACCTTC. It specifies CASRPGTQGYTF.

The rearrangement links TRBV28 to TRBJ1-5; 7 nucleotides align to TRBD1. CDR1 is MDHEN, CDR2 SYDVKM, per germline. The J segment lost 6 bases and the V segment lost 3 bases, leaving 5 bases of the junction unmatched. The CDR3 contains 14 residues. The CDR3 sequence: CASSFPTGSQPQHF. The CDR3 DNA is TGTGCCAGCAGTTTCCCGACAGGGAGTCAGCCCCAGCATTTT.

The CDR3 DNA is TGTGCCAGCAGTCCGGGACAGGGACTCTATGGCTACACCTTC. The encoded protein is CASSPGQGLYGYTF. V usage is TRBV27 and J usage is TRBJ1-2; 9 bases are shared with TRBD1. Germline trimming cut 5 bases from V and 4 bases from J; bases unmatched to any gene: 5. The CDR3 is 14 residues long. Germline V gene sequence: CDR1 MNHEY, CDR2 SMNVEV (reference sequence).

The V gene is TRBV15, the J gene TRBJ1-1; TRBD1 aligns across 7 bases. V gave up 1 base and J gave up 4 bases; unmatched junction bases: 3. The CDR3 spans 14 residues. The germline CDR1 and CDR2 sequences are LNHNV and YYDKDF (reference sequence). The CDR3 region has the DNA TGTGCCACCAGCAGAGCCTCAGGGGGCACTGAAGCTTTCTTT. Its protein product is CATSRASGGTEAFF.

V is TRBV6-6 and J is TRBJ2-3; D is unresolved. The CDR3 totals 13 residues. In germline, CDR1 is MNHNY, CDR2 SVGAGI (reference sequence). V lost 0 bases, J lost 4 bases, and 5 bases lay in between. CDR3 protein: CASSYSLSDTQYF. The DNA of the CDR3 is TGTGCCAGCAGTTACTCTCTCTCAGATACGCAGTATTTT.

This rearrangement joins TRBV6-1 to TRBJ2-1, with D possibly being TRBD2 (6 bases). Trimming cost V 3 bases and J 6 bases, with 18 bases left between them. The CDR3 covers 16 residues. CDR1 and CDR2 (germline): MNHNS, SASEGT. The DNA for the CDR3 is TGTGCCAGCAGTGATAATCGGGGGTCTAATGGCAATGAGCAGTTCTTC. Protein product: CASSDNRGSNGNEQFF.

A single count supports this clone. V and J are TRBV5-1 and TRBJ2-5; 9 bases line up with TRBD2. J lost 5 bases, V lost 2 bases, and 10 bases had no gene match. Germline V gives CDR1 SGHRS, CDR2 YFSETQ. This CDR3 region has 16 residues. CDR3 region: CASSFAPAGGRETQYF. CDR3 coding DNA: TGCGCCAGCAGCTTCGCTCCGGCGGGGGGGCGGGAGACCCAGTACTTC.

This clone turned up a few times. This chain uses TRBV11-2 with TRBJ1-6, with D unresolved. This CDR3 is built from 13 residues. Trimming cost V 3 bases and J 11 bases, with 11 bases left between them. The germline V gene has CDR1 SGHAT and CDR2 FQNNGV. The CDR3, as DNA: TGTGCCAGCAGCTTTGAGGAGTCCACACCCCTCCACTTT. Translation gives CASSFEESTPLHF.

The chain uses TRBV6-1 and TRBJ1-1; D possibly corresponds to TRBD1 (6 bases). The CDR3 totals 14 residues. Per the germline V gene, CDR1 is MNHNS and CDR2 is SASEGT. Trimming removed 5 bases at V and 1 base at J, with 11 bases between. The CDR3 spells CASSHRVENTEAFF. The CDR3 coding sequence is TGTGCCAGCAGTCACAGGGTAGAGAACACTGAAGCTTTCTTT.

The rearrangement links TRBV4-1 to TRBJ1-4, with 10 bases lining up with TRBD1. V was clipped by 4 bases and J by 8 bases; unmatched bases: 10. CDR1 and CDR2 from the germline V gene are MGHRA and YSYEKL. CDR3 size: 16 residues. CDR3 nucleotides: TGCGCCAGCAGCCTCCGGGACAGGGGATTTGGGGAAAAACTGTTTTTT. Translating it yields CASSLRDRGFGEKLFF.

The chain uses TRBV30 and TRBJ2-7; 8 nucleotides line up with TRBD1. The CDR3 sequence is 13 residues long. After removal of 4 bases from V and 7 bases from J, the junction contained 9 bases not matched to a gene. Per the germline V gene, CDR1 is GTSNPN and CDR2 is SVGIG (reference sequence). Here the CDR3 reads CAWTGQGKYEQYF. In DNA, the CDR3 is TGTGCCTGGACCGGACAGGGAAAGTATGAGCAGTACTTC.

This chain uses TRBV7-3 with TRBJ2-5; D ambiguous. V gave up 0 bases and J gave up 1 base, with 3 bases separating them. The germline V gene has CDR1 SGHTA and CDR2 FQGTGA. The CDR3 sequence is 13 residues long. CDR3 DNA: TGTGCCAGCAGCTTAACAGCCCAAGAGACCCAGTACTTC. The encoded protein is CASSLTAQETQYF.